These T cell receptor beta chains were read from a single sample in a study of cytomegalovirus exposure and HLA in healthy donors. Produced via immunoSEQ multiplex PCR; TCRdb's table is partial and in-frame only. Altogether about 220,000 clones are present, under 80% being singletons, with the ten largest covering approximately 1.7%. Sequencing was carried out using PBMCs. Receptors were obtained from a woman in her thirties in good health and CMV-seronegative. CDR3s include the opening cysteine and the closing phenylalanine or tryptophan. Each record gives: V gene, clone size, D gene, J gene, CDR3 protein, CDR3 DNA. The D gene is left open where the match is weak. Clone size is stated in some rows and not others, as once, few, many or a class when expanded.

V gene: TRBV5-1
clone size: once
D gene: .
J gene: TRBJ2-1
CDR3 protein: CASSLISGPSYNEQFF
CDR3 DNA: TGCGCCAGCAGCTTAATTAGCGGACCCTCCTACAATGAGCAGTTCTTC

V gene: TRBV11-2
clone size: .
D gene: TRBD2
J gene: TRBJ2-3
CDR3 protein: CASSLTDSGLVGGWLYF
CDR3 DNA: TGTGCCAGCAGCTTAACAGATTCGGGACTAGTGGGGGGATGGCTGTATTTT

V gene: TRBV7-3
clone size: few
D gene: .
J gene: TRBJ2-7
CDR3 protein: CASRSAGPYAEQYF
CDR3 DNA: TGTGCCAGCAGGTCCGCGGGACCCTATGCCGAGCAGTACTTC

V gene: TRBV7-9
clone size: .
D gene: .
J gene: TRBJ2-7
CDR3 protein: CSSSPVARYEQYF
CDR3 DNA: TGTTCCAGCAGCCCAGTAGCTCGGTACGAGCAGTACTTC

V gene: TRBV6-1
clone size: few
D gene: .
J gene: TRBJ1-3
CDR3 protein: CASRGDRLGNTIYF
CDR3 DNA: TGTGCCAGCAGGGGAGACAGGCTCGGAAACACCATATATTTT

V gene: TRBV29-1
clone size: .
D gene: .
J gene: TRBJ1-2
CDR3 protein: CSVLSPGDYGYTF
CDR3 DNA: TGCAGCGTTTTAAGCCCGGGGGACTATGGCTACACCTTC

V gene: TRBV6-5
clone size: once
D gene: TRBD2
J gene: TRBJ2-7
CDR3 protein: CASLAGSYEQYF
CDR3 DNA: TGTGCCAGCCTAGCGGGAAGCTACGAGCAGTACTTC

V gene: TRBV2
clone size: .
D gene: TRBD1
J gene: TRBJ2-3
CDR3 protein: CASSPKGADDTDTQYF
CDR3 DNA: TGTGCCAGCTCCCCGAAGGGGGCGGACGACACAGATACGCAGTATTTT

V gene: TRBV7-9
clone size: .
D gene: .
J gene: TRBJ1-1
CDR3 protein: CSSGYTGGTEAFF
CDR3 DNA: TGTTCCAGCGGCTACACTGGGGGGACTGAAGCTTTCTTT

V gene: TRBV29-1
clone size: .
D gene: .
J gene: TRBJ2-7
CDR3 protein: CSVEEAQGAQNEQYF
CDR3 DNA: TGCAGCGTTGAAGAAGCCCAGGGCGCACAAAACGAGCAGTACTTC

V gene: TRBV2
clone size: .
D gene: TRBD1
J gene: TRBJ1-2
CDR3 protein: CASRTTGGAGYGYTF
CDR3 DNA: TGTGCCAGCAGAACTACAGGGGGCGCGGGCTATGGCTACACCTTC

V gene: TRBV7-2
clone size: .
D gene: .
J gene: TRBJ2-3
CDR3 protein: CASSFNSLVSTDTQYF
CDR3 DNA: TGTGCCAGCAGTTTCAATAGCCTAGTCAGCACAGATACGCAGTATTTT

V gene: TRBV7-9
clone size: few
D gene: TRBD2
J gene: TRBJ2-7
CDR3 protein: CASSPGLAAYEQYF
CDR3 DNA: TGTGCCAGCAGCCCCGGACTAGCGGCCTACGAGCAGTACTTC

V gene: TRBV11-2
clone size: .
D gene: TRBD1
J gene: TRBJ1-1
CDR3 protein: CASSLNRGPMNTEAFF
CDR3 DNA: TGTGCCAGCAGCTTAAACAGGGGGCCTATGAACACTGAAGCTTTCTTT

V gene: TRBV19
clone size: .
D gene: .
J gene: TRBJ1-5
CDR3 protein: CASSIRNPRGNQPQHF
CDR3 DNA: TGTGCCAGTAGTATCCGCAACCCGCGGGGCAATCAGCCCCAGCATTTT

V gene: TRBV7-2
clone size: .
D gene: TRBD2
J gene: TRBJ2-3
CDR3 protein: CASSSSSGRAYDTQYF
CDR3 DNA: TGTGCCAGCAGTTCCTCTAGCGGGAGGGCCTACGATACGCAGTATTTT

V gene: TRBV6-5
clone size: few
D gene: TRBD1
J gene: TRBJ1-2
CDR3 protein: CASRVRQGLSYGYTF
CDR3 DNA: TGTGCCAGCAGGGTTCGACAGGGACTCAGCTATGGCTACACCTTC

V gene: TRBV5-8
clone size: .
D gene: TRBD2
J gene: TRBJ2-7
CDR3 protein: CASLGGLAGSLDEQYF
CDR3 DNA: TGTGCCAGCCTTGGAGGACTAGCGGGATCATTGGACGAGCAGTACTTC

V gene: TRBV11-3
clone size: .
D gene: .
J gene: TRBJ1-1
CDR3 protein: CASSPRTRNTEAFF
CDR3 DNA: TGTGCCAGCAGCCCAAGGACAAGGAACACTGAAGCTTTCTTT

V gene: TRBV5-5
clone size: .
D gene: .
J gene: TRBJ2-7
CDR3 protein: CASSFSGGHSYEQHF
CDR3 DNA: TGTGCCAGCAGCTTTTCCGGAGGCCATTCCTACGAGCAGCACTTC

V gene: TRBV5-1
clone size: .
D gene: .
J gene: TRBJ2-5
CDR3 protein: CASALALQETQYF
CDR3 DNA: TGCGCCAGCGCACTAGCACTACAAGAGACCCAGTACTTC

V gene: TRBV5-6
clone size: few
D gene: .
J gene: TRBJ2-3
CDR3 protein: CAIGQGDTQYF
CDR3 DNA: TGTGCCATCGGACAAGGCGATACGCAGTATTTT

V gene: TRBV19
clone size: .
D gene: TRBD2
J gene: TRBJ2-1
CDR3 protein: CASGTSGSTYEQFF
CDR3 DNA: TGTGCCAGTGGTACTAGCGGGAGTACCTATGAGCAGTTCTTC

V gene: TRBV9
clone size: .
D gene: .
J gene: TRBJ2-3
CDR3 protein: CASSDSAFGTDTQYF
CDR3 DNA: TGTGCCAGCAGCGATAGCGCGTTCGGCACAGATACGCAGTATTTT

V gene: TRBV30
clone size: .
D gene: .
J gene: TRBJ2-6
CDR3 protein: CAWSAALELSGANVLTF
CDR3 DNA: TGTGCCTGGAGTGCGGCCCTGGAGCTCTCGGGGGCCAACGTCCTGACTTTC

V gene: TRBV11-1
clone size: .
D gene: .
J gene: TRBJ2-6
CDR3 protein: CASSFDTYSGANVLTF
CDR3 DNA: TGTGCCAGCAGCTTCGACACGTACTCTGGGGCCAACGTCCTGACTTTC

V gene: TRBV29-1
clone size: .
D gene: TRBD2
J gene: TRBJ2-5
CDR3 protein: CSVRAGVGETQYF
CDR3 DNA: TGCAGCGTTAGAGCGGGAGTGGGTGAGACCCAGTACTTC

V gene: TRBV5-4
clone size: .
D gene: .
J gene: TRBJ2-1
CDR3 protein: CASRSGTQSYNEQFF
CDR3 DNA: TGTGCCAGCAGGTCCGGGACTCAATCCTACAATGAGCAGTTCTTC

V gene: TRBV11-2
clone size: .
D gene: .
J gene: TRBJ1-1
CDR3 protein: CASSLGHVKANTEAFF
CDR3 DNA: TGTGCCAGCAGCTTGGGGCATGTAAAGGCGAACACTGAAGCTTTCTTT

V gene: TRBV14
clone size: .
D gene: TRBD1
J gene: TRBJ2-3
CDR3 protein: CASSFRGNPDTQYF
CDR3 DNA: TGTGCCAGCAGCTTCAGGGGGAATCCAGATACGCAGTATTTT

V gene: TRBV9
clone size: .
D gene: TRBD2
J gene: TRBJ2-5
CDR3 protein: CASSVEAGVLGETQYF
CDR3 DNA: TGTGCCAGCAGCGTAGAGGCGGGAGTCCTAGGAGAGACCCAGTACTTC

V gene: TRBV7-9
clone size: .
D gene: TRBD2
J gene: TRBJ2-2
CDR3 protein: CASKHGGTNTGELFF
CDR3 DNA: TGTGCCAGCAAGCACGGGGGGACGAACACCGGGGAGCTGTTTTTT

V gene: TRBV6-1
clone size: .
D gene: .
J gene: TRBJ1-5
CDR3 protein: CASSGPGHKSQPQHF
CDR3 DNA: TGTGCCAGCAGTGGCCCGGGACATAAAAGTCAGCCCCAGCATTTT

V gene: TRBV4-2
clone size: .
D gene: .
J gene: TRBJ1-1
CDR3 protein: CASSHRRANTEAFF
CDR3 DNA: TGTGCCAGCAGCCATCGCAGGGCGAACACTGAAGCTTTCTTT